This is a list of T cell receptor beta chains from one sample in a study of identical twins. TCRdb re-derived calls from the 5' RACE reads in MiXCR, one entry per CDR3 protein. Among approximately 490,000 distinct CDR3 sequences, around 22% were seen once, and the ten largest hold about 0.5%. This sample also appeared in a second study, on yellow fever vaccine responses in identical twins.

Sequencing used CD4+ T cells sorted from blood. The receptor set was obtained from a woman aged 18-30 years in good health. Both conserved end residues are part of each CDR3. D genes are given only for firm matches. The listing skips clone size in some rows; elsewhere it reads once, few, many or a size class.

j_call,v_call,clone_size,d_call,cdr3_aa,cdr3_nt
TRBJ2-5,TRBV5-5,few,TRBD2,CASSWRTGLAIGAQYF,TGTGCCAGCAGCTGGAGGACGGGACTAGCAATTGGGGCCCAGTACTTC
TRBJ1-1,TRBV3-1,few,NA,CASSQGGIVDTEAFF,TGTGCCAGCAGCCAGGGGGGTATCGTGGACACTGAAGCTTTCTTT
TRBJ2-1,TRBV5-1,few,NA,CASSFGSVSYNEQFF,TGCGCCAGCAGCTTCGGATCCGTCTCCTACAATGAGCAGTTCTTC
TRBJ2-3,TRBV5-1,NA,TRBD2,CASSSAGRYTDTQYF,TGCGCCAGCAGTTCAGCGGGACGATACACAGATACGCAGTATTTT
TRBJ2-3,TRBV12-3/TRBV12-4,NA,NA,CASNLGRNTDTQYF,TGTGCCAGCAACCTGGGCAGGAATACAGATACGCAGTATTTT
TRBJ1-2,TRBV10-3,NA,NA,CAISLAGQNFNYGYTF,TGTGCCATCAGTTTAGCAGGACAGAACTTTAACTATGGCTACACCTTC
TRBJ1-6,TRBV5-1,NA,TRBD1,CASSRGQDSSPLHF,TGCGCCAGCAGCCGGGGACAGGATTCTTCACCCCTCCACTTT
TRBJ2-1,TRBV2,NA,NA,CASKVEGFDEQFF,TGTGCCAGCAAGGTTGAAGGTTTTGATGAGCAGTTCTTC
TRBJ2-3,TRBV3-1,NA,TRBD1,CASSQADRGYMDTQYF,TGTGCCAGCAGCCAAGCGGACAGGGGTTACATGGATACGCAGTATTTT
TRBJ1-6,TRBV7-2,NA,NA,CASSAGHGYNSPLHF,TGTGCCAGCAGCGCGGGACACGGCTATAATTCACCCCTCCACTTT
TRBJ2-3,TRBV9,NA,NA,CASSVGGAGDTDTQYF,TGTGCCAGCAGCGTTGGGGGGGCTGGTGACACAGATACGCAGTATTTT
TRBJ2-3,TRBV29-1,few,NA,CSVDQLSTDTQYF,TGCAGCGTTGACCAGCTTAGCACAGATACGCAGTATTTT
TRBJ2-3,TRBV9,NA,NA,CASSPRPVGRSDTQYF,TGTGCCAGCAGCCCCAGGCCGGTGGGCCGTTCAGATACGCAGTATTTT
TRBJ2-7,TRBV12-3/TRBV12-4,few,NA,CASSLRRYYEQYF,TGTGCCAGCAGTTTGAGAAGGTACTACGAGCAGTACTTC
TRBJ2-3,TRBV28,few,NA,CASSLSGVGTDTQYF,TGTGCCAGCAGTTTAAGTGGAGTGGGCACAGATACGCAGTATTTT
TRBJ1-1,TRBV20-1,once,NA,CSASTLVGAFF,TGCAGTGCTAGTACTTTAGTTGGGGCTTTCTTT
TRBJ2-5,TRBV10-3,NA,TRBD1,CAISDGSTGKETQYF,TGTGCCATCAGTGACGGTTCGACAGGGAAAGAGACCCAGTACTTC
TRBJ1-2,TRBV20-1,NA,NA,CSARDMRSYGYTF,TGCAGTGCTAGAGATATGCGTTCCTATGGCTACACCTTC
TRBJ2-2,TRBV5-1,few,NA,CASSLELTGELFF,TGCGCCAGCAGCTTGGAACTCACCGGGGAGCTGTTTTTT
TRBJ1-4,TRBV18,many,NA,CASSPAGLNEKLFF,TGTGCCAGCTCACCTGCGGGGTTGAATGAAAAACTGTTTTTT
TRBJ2-2,TRBV5-6,NA,TRBD1,CASSFQDRESGELFF,TGTGCCAGCAGCTTTCAGGACAGGGAGTCCGGGGAGCTGTTTTTT
TRBJ2-4,TRBV3-1,few,TRBD2,CASSQPGLQAKNIQYF,TGTGCCAGCAGCCAACCGGGACTACAAGCCAAAAACATTCAGTACTTC
TRBJ2-7,TRBV27,few,NA,CASSSARSSYEQYF,TGTGCCAGCAGTTCAGCCAGAAGCTCCTACGAGCAGTACTTC
TRBJ2-7,TRBV12-3/TRBV12-4,few,NA,CASSLSYPYEQYF,TGTGCCAGCAGTTTGAGTTATCCCTACGAGCAGTACTTC
TRBJ2-1,TRBV28,few,NA,CATKLTYNEQFF,TGTGCCACCAAACTGACATACAATGAGCAGTTCTTC